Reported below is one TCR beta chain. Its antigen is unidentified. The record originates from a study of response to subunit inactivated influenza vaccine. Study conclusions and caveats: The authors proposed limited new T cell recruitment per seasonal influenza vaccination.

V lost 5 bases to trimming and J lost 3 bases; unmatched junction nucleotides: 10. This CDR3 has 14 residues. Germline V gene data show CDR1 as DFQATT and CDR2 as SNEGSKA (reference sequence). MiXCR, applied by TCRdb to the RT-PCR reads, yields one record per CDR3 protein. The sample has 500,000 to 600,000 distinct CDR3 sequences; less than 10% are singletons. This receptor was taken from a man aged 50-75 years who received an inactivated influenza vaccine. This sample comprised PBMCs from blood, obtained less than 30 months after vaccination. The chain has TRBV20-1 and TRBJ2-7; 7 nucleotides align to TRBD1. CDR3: CSAPALRDSYEQYF. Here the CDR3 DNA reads TGCAGTGCTCCCGCCCTCCGGGACAGCTACGAGCAGTACTTC.